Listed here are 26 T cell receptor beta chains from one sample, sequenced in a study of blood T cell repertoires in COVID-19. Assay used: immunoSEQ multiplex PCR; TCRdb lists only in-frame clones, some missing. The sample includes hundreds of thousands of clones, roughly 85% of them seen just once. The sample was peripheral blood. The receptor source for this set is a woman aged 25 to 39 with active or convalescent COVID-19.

This chain's CDR3 is CASSQGAGNFYEQYF. The DNA for the CDR3 is TGCGCCAGCAGCCAAGGAGCAGGGAATTTCTACGAGCAGTACTTC. The chain recombines TRBV4-1 with TRBJ2-7, with a tentative D call TRBD1 (5 bases). The CDR3 covers 15 residues. Trimming removed 1 base from V and 3 bases from J, with 13 bases in between. The germline CDR1 and CDR2 sequences are MGHRA and YSYEKL.

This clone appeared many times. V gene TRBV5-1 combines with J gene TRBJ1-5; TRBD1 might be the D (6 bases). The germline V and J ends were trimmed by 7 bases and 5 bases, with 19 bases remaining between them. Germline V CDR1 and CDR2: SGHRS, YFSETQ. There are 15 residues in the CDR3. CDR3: CASSFLGGPDQPQHF. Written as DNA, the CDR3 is TGCGCCAGCTCCTTCCTGGGGGGGCCCGATCAGCCCCAGCATTTT.

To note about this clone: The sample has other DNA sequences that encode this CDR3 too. The CDR3 nucleotides read TGTGCCAGCTCACCCCCGGGGTTGAGCAATCAGCCCCAGCATTTT. Its translation is CASSPPGLSNQPQHF. The chain couples TRBV18 to TRBJ1-5; D remains unclear. This CDR3 has 15 amino acids. Trimming removed 3 bases from V and 1 base from J, with 10 bases in between. CDR1 is KGHSH, CDR2 LQKENI, per germline. Together with reference TRBV18 and TRBJ1-5, the CDR3 gives the full variable domain: NAGVMQNPRHLVRRRGQEARLRCSPMKGHSHVYWYRQLPEEGLKFMVYLQKENIIDESGMPKERFSAEFPKEGPSILRIQQVVRGDSAAYFCASSPPGLSNQPQHFGDGTRLSIL.

In DNA form, the CDR3 reads TGTGCCAGCAGCTTGGGAGGGACCGGGGAGCTGTTTTTT. Protein product: CASSLGGTGELFF. The chain has TRBV5-4 and TRBJ2-2; weak D call: TRBD2 (5 bases). Trimming pared 0 bases from V and 5 bases from J, leaving 5 bases between. The germline V gene has CDR1 SGHNT and CDR2 YYREEE (reference sequence). This CDR3 spans 13 amino acids.

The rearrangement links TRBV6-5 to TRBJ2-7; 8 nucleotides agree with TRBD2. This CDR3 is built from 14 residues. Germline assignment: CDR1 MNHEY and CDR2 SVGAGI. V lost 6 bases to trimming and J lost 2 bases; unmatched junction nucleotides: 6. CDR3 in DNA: TGTGCCAGCAGCCCCGGGGGGGGCCCCTACGAGCAGTACTTC. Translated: CASSPGGGPYEQYF.

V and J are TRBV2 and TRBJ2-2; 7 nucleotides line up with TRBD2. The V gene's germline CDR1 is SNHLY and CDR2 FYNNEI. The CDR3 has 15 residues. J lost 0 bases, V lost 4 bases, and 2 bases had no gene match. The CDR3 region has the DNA TGTGCCAGCAGTGCTAGCGGAGCGAACACCGGGGAGCTGTTTTTT. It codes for CASSASGANTGELFF.

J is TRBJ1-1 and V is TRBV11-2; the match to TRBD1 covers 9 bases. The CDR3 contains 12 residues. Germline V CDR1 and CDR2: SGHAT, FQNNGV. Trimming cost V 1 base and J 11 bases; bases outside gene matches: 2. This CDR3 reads CASSLGDRVAFF. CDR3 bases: TGTGCCAGCAGCTTAGGGGACAGGGTCGCTTTCTTT.

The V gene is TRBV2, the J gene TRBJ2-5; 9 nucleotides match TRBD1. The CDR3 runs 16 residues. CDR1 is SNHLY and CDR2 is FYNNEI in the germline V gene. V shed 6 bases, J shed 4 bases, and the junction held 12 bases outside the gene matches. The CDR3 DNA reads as TGTGCCAGCAGAAACCCCGGGACAGGGTACGGAGAGACCCAGTACTTC. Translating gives CASRNPGTGYGETQYF.

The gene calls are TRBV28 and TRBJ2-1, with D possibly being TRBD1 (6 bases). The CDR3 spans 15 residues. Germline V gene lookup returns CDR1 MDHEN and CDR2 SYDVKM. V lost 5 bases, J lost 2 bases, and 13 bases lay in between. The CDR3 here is CASSTRGRTYNEQFF. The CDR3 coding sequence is TGTGCCAGCAGTACCAGGGGCCGGACCTACAATGAGCAGTTCTTC. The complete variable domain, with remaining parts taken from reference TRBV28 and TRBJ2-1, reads DVKVTQSSRYLVKRTGEKVFLECVQDMDHENMFWYRQDPGLGLRLIYFSYDVKMKEKGDIPEGYSVSREKKERFSLILESASTNQTSMYLCASSTRGRTYNEQFFGPGTRLTVL.

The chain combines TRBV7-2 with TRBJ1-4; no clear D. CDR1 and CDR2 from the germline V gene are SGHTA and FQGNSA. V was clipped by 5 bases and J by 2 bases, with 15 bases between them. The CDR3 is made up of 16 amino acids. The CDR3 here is CASSPGGYGTNEKLFF. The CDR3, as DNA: TGTGCCAGCAGCCCAGGAGGGTATGGCACTAATGAAAAACTGTTTTTT.

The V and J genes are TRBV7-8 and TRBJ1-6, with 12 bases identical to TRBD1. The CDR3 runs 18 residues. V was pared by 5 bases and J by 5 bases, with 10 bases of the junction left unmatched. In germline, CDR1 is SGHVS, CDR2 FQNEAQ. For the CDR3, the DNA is TGTGCCAGCAGCCGGTCCGGGGGGACAGGGGGCAATAATTCACCCCTCCACTTT. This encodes CASSRSGGTGGNNSPLHF.

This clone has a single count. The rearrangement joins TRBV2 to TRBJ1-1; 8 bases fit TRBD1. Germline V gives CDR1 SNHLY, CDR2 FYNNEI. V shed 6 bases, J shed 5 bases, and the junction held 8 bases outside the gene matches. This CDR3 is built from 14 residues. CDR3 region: CASRAGTGGTEAFF. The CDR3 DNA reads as TGTGCCAGCAGGGCCGGGACAGGTGGGACTGAAGCTTTCTTT.

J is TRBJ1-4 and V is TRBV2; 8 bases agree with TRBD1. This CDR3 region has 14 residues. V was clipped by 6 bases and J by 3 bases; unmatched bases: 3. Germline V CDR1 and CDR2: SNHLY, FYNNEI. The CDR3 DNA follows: TGTGCCAGCAGAACAGGGGGTTCTAATGAAAAACTGTTTTTT. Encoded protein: CASRTGGSNEKLFF.

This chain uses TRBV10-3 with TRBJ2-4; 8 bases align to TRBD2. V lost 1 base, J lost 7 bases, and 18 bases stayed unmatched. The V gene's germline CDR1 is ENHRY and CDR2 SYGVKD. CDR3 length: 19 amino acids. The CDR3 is CAISEFSSGTSTGLNIQYF. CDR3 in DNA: TGTGCCATCAGTGAGTTTAGTAGCGGGACCTCAACAGGGCTGAACATTCAGTACTTC.

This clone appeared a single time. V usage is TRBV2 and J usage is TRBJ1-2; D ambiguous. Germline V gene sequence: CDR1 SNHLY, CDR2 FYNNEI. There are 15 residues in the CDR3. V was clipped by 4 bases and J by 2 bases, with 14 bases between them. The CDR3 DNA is TGTGCCAGCAGTGTAACGAGTCTAGCGAACTATGGCTACACCTTC. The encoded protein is CASSVTSLANYGYTF.

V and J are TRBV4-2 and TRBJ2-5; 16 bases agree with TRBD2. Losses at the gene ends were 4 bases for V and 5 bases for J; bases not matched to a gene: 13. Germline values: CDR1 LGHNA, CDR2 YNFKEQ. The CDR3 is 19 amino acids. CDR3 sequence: CASSRSGLAGGPIGETQYF. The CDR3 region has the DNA TGTGCCAGCAGCCGGTCGGGACTAGCGGGGGGGCCAATTGGTGAGACCCAGTACTTC.

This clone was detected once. CDR3 nucleotide sequence: TGTGCCAGCAGCTTAGGGGGGGGAGGCAATCAGCCCCAGCATTTT. Amino acid sequence: CASSLGGGGNQPQHF. The chain links TRBV7-9 to TRBJ1-5, with D possibly TRBD1 on 5 matching bases. The germline V and J ends were trimmed by 1 base and 2 bases, with 9 bases remaining between them. The CDR3 spans 15 residues. The germline gives CDR1 SEHNR, CDR2 FQNEAQ (reference sequence).

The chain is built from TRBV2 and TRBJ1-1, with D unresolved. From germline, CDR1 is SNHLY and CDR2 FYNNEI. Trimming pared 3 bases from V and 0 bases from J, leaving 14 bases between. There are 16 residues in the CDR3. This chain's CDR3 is CASSDDGEAMNTEAFF. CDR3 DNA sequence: TGTGCCAGCAGTGATGACGGAGAGGCGATGAACACTGAAGCTTTCTTT.

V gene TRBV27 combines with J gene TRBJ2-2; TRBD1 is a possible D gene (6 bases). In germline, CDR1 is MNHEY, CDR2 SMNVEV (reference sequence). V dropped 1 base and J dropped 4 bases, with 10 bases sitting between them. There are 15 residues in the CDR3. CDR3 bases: TGTGCCAGCAGTTTATTGATAGGGGGCACCGGGGAGCTGTTTTTT. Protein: CASSLLIGGTGELFF.

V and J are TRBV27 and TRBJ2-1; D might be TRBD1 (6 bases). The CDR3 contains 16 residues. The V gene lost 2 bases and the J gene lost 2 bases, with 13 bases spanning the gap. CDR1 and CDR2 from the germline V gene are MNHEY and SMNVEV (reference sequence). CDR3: CASSLVSGVPYNEQFF. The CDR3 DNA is TGTGCCAGCAGTTTAGTCTCAGGGGTCCCCTACAATGAGCAGTTCTTC.

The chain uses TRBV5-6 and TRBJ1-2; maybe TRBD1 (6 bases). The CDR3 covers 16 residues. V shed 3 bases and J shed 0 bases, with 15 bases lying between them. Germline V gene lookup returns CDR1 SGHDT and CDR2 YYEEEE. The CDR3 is CASSYGQLTSNYGYTF. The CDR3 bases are TGTGCCAGCAGCTATGGACAGCTTACTTCTAACTATGGCTACACCTTC.

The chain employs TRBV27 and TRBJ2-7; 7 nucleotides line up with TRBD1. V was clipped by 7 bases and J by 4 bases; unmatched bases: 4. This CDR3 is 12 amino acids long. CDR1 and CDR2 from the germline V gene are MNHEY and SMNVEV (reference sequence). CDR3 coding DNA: TGTGCCAGCAAAAAACAGGGGTACGAGCAGTACTTC. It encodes CASKKQGYEQYF.

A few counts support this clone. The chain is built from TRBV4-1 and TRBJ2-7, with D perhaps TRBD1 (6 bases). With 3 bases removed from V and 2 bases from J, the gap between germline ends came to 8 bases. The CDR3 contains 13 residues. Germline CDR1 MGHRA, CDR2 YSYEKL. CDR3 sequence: CASSQGHTYEQYF. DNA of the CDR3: TGCGCCAGCAGCCAGGGACATACCTACGAGCAGTACTTC.

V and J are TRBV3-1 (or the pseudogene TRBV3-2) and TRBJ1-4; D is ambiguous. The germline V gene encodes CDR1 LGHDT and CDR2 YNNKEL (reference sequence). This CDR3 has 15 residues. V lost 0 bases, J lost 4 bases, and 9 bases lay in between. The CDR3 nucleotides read TGTGCCAGCAGCCAAGAGCAGGCAGTTAATGAAAAACTGTTTTTT. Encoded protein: CASSQEQAVNEKLFF.

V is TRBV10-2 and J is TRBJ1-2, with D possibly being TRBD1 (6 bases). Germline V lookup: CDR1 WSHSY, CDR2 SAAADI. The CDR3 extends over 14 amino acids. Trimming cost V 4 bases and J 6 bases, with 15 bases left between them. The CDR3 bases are TGCGCCAGCAGTGGCCGATGGGGGGGCGATGGCTACACCTTC. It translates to CASSGRWGGDGYTF.

DNA for the CDR3: TGTGCCAGCAGCCCGGACAGGAAGGGCACCGGGGAGCTGTTTTTT. This translates into CASSPDRKGTGELFF. V usage is TRBV11-2 and J usage is TRBJ2-2, with TRBD1 identical over 7 bases. J lost 4 bases, V lost 5 bases, and 7 bases had no gene match. Germline CDR1 is SGHAT and CDR2 is FQNNGV. This CDR3 has 15 amino acids.